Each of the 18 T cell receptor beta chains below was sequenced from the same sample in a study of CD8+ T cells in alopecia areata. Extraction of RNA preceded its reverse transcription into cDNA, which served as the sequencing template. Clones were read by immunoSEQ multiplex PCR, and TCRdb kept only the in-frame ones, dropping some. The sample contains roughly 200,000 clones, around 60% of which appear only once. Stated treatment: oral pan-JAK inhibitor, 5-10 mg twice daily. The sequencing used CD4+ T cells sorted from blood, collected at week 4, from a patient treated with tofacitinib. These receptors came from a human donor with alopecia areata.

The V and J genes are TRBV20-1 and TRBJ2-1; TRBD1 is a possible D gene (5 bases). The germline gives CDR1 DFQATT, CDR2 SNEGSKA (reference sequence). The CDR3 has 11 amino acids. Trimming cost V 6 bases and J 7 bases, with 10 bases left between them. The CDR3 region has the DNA TGCAGTGCCCCCCGACAGAATGAGCAGTTCTTC. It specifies CSAPRQNEQFF.

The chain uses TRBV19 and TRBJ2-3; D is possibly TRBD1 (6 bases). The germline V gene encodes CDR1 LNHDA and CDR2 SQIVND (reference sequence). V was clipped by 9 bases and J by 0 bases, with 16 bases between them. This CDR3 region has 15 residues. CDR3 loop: CASTIDRLSTDTQYF. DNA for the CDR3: TGTGCCAGCACCATTGACAGGCTAAGCACAGATACGCAGTATTTT.

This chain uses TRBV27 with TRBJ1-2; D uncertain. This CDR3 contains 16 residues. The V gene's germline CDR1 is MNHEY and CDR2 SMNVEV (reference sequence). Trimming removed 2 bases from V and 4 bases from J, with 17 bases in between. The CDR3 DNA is TGTGCCAGCAGTTTAGGTGGGCCACCGCACCCCTATGGCTACACCTTC. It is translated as CASSLGGPPHPYGYTF.

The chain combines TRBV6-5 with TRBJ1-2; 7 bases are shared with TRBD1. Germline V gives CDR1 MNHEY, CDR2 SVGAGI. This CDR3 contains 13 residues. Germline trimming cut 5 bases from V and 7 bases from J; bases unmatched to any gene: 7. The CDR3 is CASSPDRVGGYTF. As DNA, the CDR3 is TGTGCCAGCAGTCCAGACAGGGTTGGTGGCTACACCTTC.

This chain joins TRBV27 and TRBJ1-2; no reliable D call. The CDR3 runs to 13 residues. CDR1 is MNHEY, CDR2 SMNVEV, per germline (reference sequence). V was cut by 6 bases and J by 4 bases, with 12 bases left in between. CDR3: CASRRNDAYGYTF. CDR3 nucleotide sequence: TGTGCCAGCAGGAGAAATGACGCCTATGGCTACACCTTC.

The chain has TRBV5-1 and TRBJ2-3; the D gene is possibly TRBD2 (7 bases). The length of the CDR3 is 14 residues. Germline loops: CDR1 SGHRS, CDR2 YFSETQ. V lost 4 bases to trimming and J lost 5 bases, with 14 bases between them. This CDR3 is CASSPSRGGDTQYF. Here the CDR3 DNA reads TGCGCCAGCAGCCCCTCGAGGGGGGGAGATACGCAGTATTTT.

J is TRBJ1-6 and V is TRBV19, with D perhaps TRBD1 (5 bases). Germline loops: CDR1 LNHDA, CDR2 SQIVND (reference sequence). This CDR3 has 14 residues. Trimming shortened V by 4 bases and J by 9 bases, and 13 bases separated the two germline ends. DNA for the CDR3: TGTGCCAGTAGTACAGACAGACAGAGTTCACCCCTCCACTTT. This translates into CASSTDRQSSPLHF.

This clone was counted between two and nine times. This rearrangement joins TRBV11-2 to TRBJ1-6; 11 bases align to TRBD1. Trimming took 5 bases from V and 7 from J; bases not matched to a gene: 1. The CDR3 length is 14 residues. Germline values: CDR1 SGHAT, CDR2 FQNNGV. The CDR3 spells CASSRDRGNSPLHF. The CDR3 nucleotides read TGTGCCAGCAGCCGGGACAGGGGGAATTCACCCCTCCACTTT.

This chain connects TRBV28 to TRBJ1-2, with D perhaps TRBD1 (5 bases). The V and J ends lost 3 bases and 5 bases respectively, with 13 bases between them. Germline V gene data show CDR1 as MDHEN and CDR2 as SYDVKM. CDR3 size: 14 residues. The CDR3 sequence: CASSFSRVNYGYTF. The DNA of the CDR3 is TGTGCCAGCAGTTTCAGCAGGGTGAATTATGGCTACACCTTC.

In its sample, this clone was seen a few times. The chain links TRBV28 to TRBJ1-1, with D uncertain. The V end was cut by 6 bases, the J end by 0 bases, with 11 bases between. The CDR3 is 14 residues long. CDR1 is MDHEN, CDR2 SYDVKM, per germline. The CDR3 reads CASSKPLVNTEAFF. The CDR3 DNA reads TGTGCCAGCAGCAAACCGCTCGTGAACACTGAAGCTTTCTTT. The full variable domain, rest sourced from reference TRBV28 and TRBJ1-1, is DVKVTQSSRYLVKRTGEKVFLECVQDMDHENMFWYRQDPGLGLRLIYFSYDVKMKEKGDIPEGYSVSREKKERFSLILESASTNQTSMYLCASSKPLVNTEAFFGQGTRLTVV.

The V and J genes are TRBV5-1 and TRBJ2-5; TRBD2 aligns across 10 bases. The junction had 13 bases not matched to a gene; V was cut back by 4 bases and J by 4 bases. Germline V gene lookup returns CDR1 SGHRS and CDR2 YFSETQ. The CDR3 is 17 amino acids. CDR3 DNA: TGCGCCAGCAGCCGGCGGGCTAGCGGGGGAGTACTAGAGACCCAGTACTTC. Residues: CASSRRASGGVLETQYF.

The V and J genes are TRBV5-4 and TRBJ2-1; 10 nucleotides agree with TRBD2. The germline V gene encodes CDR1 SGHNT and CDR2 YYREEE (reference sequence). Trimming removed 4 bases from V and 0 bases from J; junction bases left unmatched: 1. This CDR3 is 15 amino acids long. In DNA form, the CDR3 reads TGTGCCAGCAGCCTAGCGGGGGACTCCTACAATGAGCAGTTCTTC. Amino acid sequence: CASSLAGDSYNEQFF. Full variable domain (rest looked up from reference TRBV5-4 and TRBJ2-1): ETGVTQSPTHLIKTRGQQVTLRCSSQSGHNTVSWYQQALGQGPQFIFQYYREEENGRGNFPPRFSGLQFPNYSSELNVNALELDDSALYLCASSLAGDSYNEQFFGPGTRLTVL.

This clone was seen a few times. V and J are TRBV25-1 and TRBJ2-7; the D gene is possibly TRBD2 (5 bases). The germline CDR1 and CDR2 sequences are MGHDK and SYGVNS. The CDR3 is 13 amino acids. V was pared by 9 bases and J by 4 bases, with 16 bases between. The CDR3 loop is CASLREARYEQYF. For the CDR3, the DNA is TGTGCCAGTCTGAGGGAAGCGAGGTACGAGCAGTACTTC.

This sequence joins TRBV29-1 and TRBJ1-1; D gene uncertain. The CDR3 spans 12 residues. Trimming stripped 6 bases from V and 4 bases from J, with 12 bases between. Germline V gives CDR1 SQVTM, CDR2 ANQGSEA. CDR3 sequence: CSVIVGVTEAFF. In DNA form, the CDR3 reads TGCAGCGTGATCGTGGGAGTCACTGAAGCTTTCTTT.

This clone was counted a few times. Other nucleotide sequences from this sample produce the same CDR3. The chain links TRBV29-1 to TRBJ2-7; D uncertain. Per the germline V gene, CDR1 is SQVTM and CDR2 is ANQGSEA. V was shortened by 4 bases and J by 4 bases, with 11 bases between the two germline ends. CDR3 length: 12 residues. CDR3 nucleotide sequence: TGCAGCGTTGCCGCCGGTCGGTACGAGCAGTACTTC. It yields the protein CSVAAGRYEQYF.

The CDR3 here is CASSFRAPQETQYF. The DNA of the CDR3 is TGCGCCAGCAGCTTCAGGGCACCTCAAGAGACCCAGTACTTC. The rearrangement joins TRBV5-1 to TRBJ2-5, with TRBD1 as a possible D gene (5 bases). The CDR3 runs 14 residues. The V and J ends lost 2 bases and 2 bases respectively, with 10 bases between them. Germline V gene data show CDR1 as SGHRS and CDR2 as YFSETQ.

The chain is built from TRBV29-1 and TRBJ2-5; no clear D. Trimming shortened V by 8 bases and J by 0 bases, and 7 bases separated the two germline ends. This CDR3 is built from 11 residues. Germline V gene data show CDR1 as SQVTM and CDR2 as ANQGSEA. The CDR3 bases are TGCAGCTTCAGCAACCAAGAGACCCAGTACTTC. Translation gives CSFSNQETQYF.

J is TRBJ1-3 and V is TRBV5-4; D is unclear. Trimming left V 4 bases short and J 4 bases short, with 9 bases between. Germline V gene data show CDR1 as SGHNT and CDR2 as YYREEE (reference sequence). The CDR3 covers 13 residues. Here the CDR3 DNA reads TGTGCCAGCAGCACCGGGCAGGGAAACACCATATATTTT. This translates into CASSTGQGNTIYF.